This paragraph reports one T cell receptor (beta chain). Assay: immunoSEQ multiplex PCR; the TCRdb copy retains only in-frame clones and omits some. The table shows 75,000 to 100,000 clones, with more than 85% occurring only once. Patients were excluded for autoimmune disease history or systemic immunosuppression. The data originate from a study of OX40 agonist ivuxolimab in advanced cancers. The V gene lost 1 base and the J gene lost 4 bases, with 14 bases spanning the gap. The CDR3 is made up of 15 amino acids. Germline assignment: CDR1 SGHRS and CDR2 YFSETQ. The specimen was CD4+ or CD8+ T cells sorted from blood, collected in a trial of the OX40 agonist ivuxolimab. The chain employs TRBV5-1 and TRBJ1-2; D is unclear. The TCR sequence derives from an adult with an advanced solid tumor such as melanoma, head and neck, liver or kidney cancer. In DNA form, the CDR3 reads TGCGCCAGCAGCTTGTTGACGGGCTGGGTCTATGGCTACACCTTC. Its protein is CASSLLTGWVYGYTF.